The sample holds many counts of the clone carrying this TCR beta chain. This sample stems from a study of Graves' ophthalmopathy and Graves' hyperthyroidism. The study amplified TCR beta CDR3 regions using RNA transcripts. The authors performed first-round RT-PCR with HTBI primers and then a second-round multiplex PCR. TCRdb passed the multiplex PCR reads through MiXCR, listing each CDR3 protein once. The profile shows some 150,000 distinct CDR3 sequences, roughly two fifths of them singletons. CDR3 length: 14 amino acids. The V end was cut by 0 bases, the J end by 0 bases, with 7 bases between. Germline values: CDR1 GTSNPN, CDR2 SVGIG (reference sequence). Diagnosis was based on clinical symptoms, serum thyroxine, TRAb, thyroid ultrasound and orbital computed tomography.

V is TRBV30 and J is TRBJ2-3; D not certain. The receptor comes from a young man with Graves' ophthalmopathy. Material: peripheral blood. CDR3 DNA sequence: TGTGCCTGGAGTGTGTCGGCGAGCACAGATACGCAGTATTTT. Translating it yields CAWSVSASTDTQYF.